In its sample, the clone carrying this T cell receptor beta chain was seen once. The data originate from a study of T cell repertoires in cytomegalovirus infection. TCRdb independently ran MiXCR on the reads; one entry per CDR3 protein. The sample has about 320,000 distinct CDR3 sequences, approximately 9.5% seen once. Deletions cut 1 base from V and 0 bases from J, with 7 bases between. Germline CDR1 DFQATT, CDR2 SNEGSKA (reference sequence). The CDR3 spans 14 residues. The TCR comes from a human donor in good health (CMV status not recorded). Some clones in this sample may be carry-over from other donors' samples. The V gene is TRBV20-1, the J gene TRBJ1-5; D is ambiguous. The source material was PBMCs. The CDR3 region is CSARGPDSNQPQHF. The CDR3, as DNA: TGCAGTGCTAGAGGCCCGGATAGCAATCAGCCCCAGCATTTT.